These T cell receptor beta chains were read from a single sample in a study of T cells after yellow fever vaccination. TCRdb fed the 5' RACE reads into MiXCR, producing one record per CDR3 protein. The data contain around 300,000 distinct CDR3 sequences, roughly 3.9% of them singletons. The sample was PBMCs, taken 5 days after the yellow fever booster vaccination. These receptors were collected from a man between 18 and 35 years old who received the YFV17D yellow fever vaccine. Both conserved end residues are part of each CDR3. The D gene is left open where the match is weak. Only some rows state a clone size, as once, few, many or a class for expanded clones.

CDR3 DNA: TGCGCCAGCAGTCGTTGGGGGACGGGCACAGATACGCAGTATTTT; CDR3 protein: CASSRWGTGTDTQYF; V gene: TRBV5-1; J gene: TRBJ2-3; clone size: NA; D gene: NA
CDR3 DNA: TGTGCCAGCACCGGGGGGATCCTGAATTCACCCCTCCACTTT; CDR3 protein: CASTGGILNSPLHF; V gene: TRBV6-5; J gene: TRBJ1-6; clone size: NA; D gene: NA
CDR3 DNA: TGCGCCAGCAGCCCCGCAGCCCTGGACTATGGCTACACCTTC; CDR3 protein: CASSPAALDYGYTF; V gene: TRBV4-1; J gene: TRBJ1-2; clone size: many; D gene: NA
CDR3 DNA: TGCGCCAGCAGCTTGGACTACTATGAGCAGTTCTTC; CDR3 protein: CASSLDYYEQFF; V gene: TRBV5-1; J gene: TRBJ2-1; clone size: NA; D gene: NA
CDR3 DNA: TGCAGTGCTACAGGGGACCGCTCTGGAAACACCATATATTTT; CDR3 protein: CSATGDRSGNTIYF; V gene: TRBV20-1; J gene: TRBJ1-3; clone size: NA; D gene: NA
CDR3 DNA: TGCGCCAGCAGCCAGCTGGCGACAGGGAACACTGAAGCTTTCTTT; CDR3 protein: CASSQLATGNTEAFF; V gene: TRBV4-3; J gene: TRBJ1-1; clone size: many; D gene: NA
CDR3 DNA: TGTGCCAGCAGTGTTGTAGACACTGAAGCTTTCTTT; CDR3 protein: CASSVVDTEAFF; V gene: TRBV2; J gene: TRBJ1-1; clone size: few; D gene: NA
CDR3 DNA: TGTGCCAGCAGCCAAGTTACTAGCGGTCAAGAGACCCAGTACTTC; CDR3 protein: CASSQVTSGQETQYF; V gene: TRBV3-1; J gene: TRBJ2-5; clone size: few; D gene: TRBD2
CDR3 DNA: TGTGCCAGCAGGGGCGGTCCCTACAATGAGCAGTTCTTC; CDR3 protein: CASRGGPYNEQFF; V gene: TRBV6-5; J gene: TRBJ2-1; clone size: many; D gene: NA
CDR3 DNA: TGCAGTGCCGACCCCGGGGGAAACACCATATATTTT; CDR3 protein: CSADPGGNTIYF; V gene: TRBV20-1; J gene: TRBJ1-3; clone size: NA; D gene: NA
CDR3 DNA: TGTGCCAGCAGCTTAGTGCGGGAGGACGAGCAGTACTTC; CDR3 protein: CASSLVREDEQYF; V gene: TRBV7-2; J gene: TRBJ2-7; clone size: few; D gene: TRBD2
CDR3 DNA: TGTGCCAGTAGTATTCTAGGGGATACGCAGTATTTT; CDR3 protein: CASSILGDTQYF; V gene: TRBV19; J gene: TRBJ2-3; clone size: NA; D gene: NA
CDR3 DNA: TGTGCCAGCACAGAGAGACGGTGGGGTGGAGAGACCCAGTACTTC; CDR3 protein: CASTERRWGGETQYF; V gene: TRBV6-1; J gene: TRBJ2-5; clone size: few; D gene: NA
CDR3 DNA: TGCGCCAGCAGCTTGGATGGGACAGGGCGGTGTCTCTTC; CDR3 protein: CASSLDGTGRCLF; V gene: TRBV5-1; J gene: TRBJ2-1; clone size: few; D gene: TRBD1
CDR3 DNA: TGTGCCAGCAGTCCCCGTGAGGGGCGAGTCCTCTCTGGGGCCAACGTCCTGACTTTC; CDR3 protein: CASSPREGRVLSGANVLTF; V gene: TRBV27; J gene: TRBJ2-6; clone size: many; D gene: NA
CDR3 DNA: TGTGCCAGCGGCCCGGTGGGGGGCTGGACAGATACGCAGTATTTT; CDR3 protein: CASGPVGGWTDTQYF; V gene: TRBV7-2; J gene: TRBJ2-3; clone size: many; D gene: NA
CDR3 DNA: TGTGCCAGCAGTTCCACCCGACAGGGCTATGGCTACACCTTC; CDR3 protein: CASSSTRQGYGYTF; V gene: TRBV12-3/TRBV12-4; J gene: TRBJ1-2; clone size: few; D gene: TRBD1
CDR3 DNA: TGCGCCAGCAGCCAAGCGTTAGAAGGCGATACGCAGTATTTT; CDR3 protein: CASSQALEGDTQYF; V gene: TRBV4-3; J gene: TRBJ2-3; clone size: NA; D gene: NA
CDR3 DNA: TGTGCCAGCAGTAGAAGGGGGCTCGAGACCCAGTACTTC; CDR3 protein: CASSRRGLETQYF; V gene: TRBV5-4; J gene: TRBJ2-5; clone size: NA; D gene: TRBD1
CDR3 DNA: TGTGCCAGCAGCTTGTCCCATCAGGGGACTGAAGCTTTCTTT; CDR3 protein: CASSLSHQGTEAFF; V gene: TRBV7-9; J gene: TRBJ1-1; clone size: many; D gene: NA
CDR3 DNA: TGTGCCAGCTCACCTGGACTAGGAAAAGAGACCCAGTACTTC; CDR3 protein: CASSPGLGKETQYF; V gene: TRBV18; J gene: TRBJ2-5; clone size: many; D gene: TRBD2